This T cell receptor beta chain was observed in a study of beta chain features in type 1 diabetes. Study-level findings and limits: Type 1 diabetes patients had moderately but significantly shorter TCRB CDR3s in all four CD4+ subsets. Patients and controls would share equally any PCR tilt toward shorter templates. Whether HLA type influences TCRB rearrangement remained unresolved here.

This clone was picked up a small number of times. Its antigen remains unidentified. Each of the sorted populations had a purity greater than 95%. The CDR3 runs to 14 residues. The ends were cut back, 5 bases at V and 6 bases at J, with 17 bases in the middle. CDR1 SGHAT and CDR2 FQNNGV come from the germline V gene. Of the isolated RNA, all was reverse transcribed, and so the sequenced material was expressed TCRB transcripts. Produced via immunoSEQ multiplex PCR; TCRdb's table is partial and in-frame only. The repertoire holds 200,000 to 250,000 clones, with around 13% as singletons. This TCR was recovered from a man between 25 and 39 years old with type 1 diabetes. The specimen sequenced was naive CD4+ T cells from blood. The chain is built from TRBV11-2 and TRBJ2-7; D perhaps matches TRBD1 (5 bases). The CDR3 protein is CASSPQGSVGEQYF. The CDR3 nucleotides read TGTGCCAGCAGCCCCCAGGGTTCCGTGGGCGAGCAGTACTTC.